The 28 T cell receptor beta chains below were found in one sample sequenced in a study of low-dose radiotherapy and immunotherapy resistance in tumors. Both TCRalpha and TCRbeta chains were reverse transcribed with V-gene-specific primers. The authors ran about 21 PCR cycles to amplify TCRs with a constant-region primer and V-primer adapter. A single record per CDR3 protein comes from TCRdb applying MiXCR to the reads. The sample yields around 84,000 distinct CDR3 sequences, 17% seen once. As to time point: after trial treatment. Treatment described: LDRT plus nivolumab, ipilimumab, low-dose cyclophosphamide and aspirin (RACIN trial). The sample in question was PBMCs, obtained after low-dose radiotherapy plus immunotherapy. The receptors derive from a male donor with prostate cancer.

This clonotype has at least ten counts. This sequence joins TRBV6-2 or TRBV6-3 and TRBJ1-6, with unresolved D. Trimming cost V 8 bases and J 7 bases, with 12 bases left between them. Looked up from germline, CDR1 is MNHEY and CDR2 is SVGEGT. There are 13 residues in the CDR3. DNA for the CDR3: TGTGCCAGCGTAATGAGGGTAAATTCACCCCTCCACTTT. Translating gives CASVMRVNSPLHF.

Ten or more counts support this clonotype. J is TRBJ1-4 and V is TRBV5-1; unclear D gene. There are 16 residues in the CDR3. The germline gives CDR1 SGHRS, CDR2 YFSETQ. With 0 bases removed from V and 4 bases from J, the gap between germline ends came to 13 bases. CDR3 sequence: CASSLAPAGGNEKLFF. The CDR3 coding sequence is TGCGCCAGCAGCTTGGCTCCAGCGGGCGGTAATGAAAAACTGTTTTTT.

This clonotype occurred many times. This rearrangement joins TRBV10-3 to TRBJ1-1, with D perhaps TRBD1 (6 bases). In germline, CDR1 is ENHRY, CDR2 SYGVKD. V lost 3 bases to trimming and J lost 4 bases, with 12 bases between them. The CDR3 sequence is 14 residues long. The CDR3 is CAISDKGESTEAFF. The CDR3 DNA reads TGTGCCATCAGTGATAAGGGGGAGAGCACTGAAGCTTTCTTT.

The sample holds many counts of this clonotype. V is TRBV4-1 and J is TRBJ1-3; D gene uncertain. V lost 4 bases to trimming and J lost 3 bases, with 19 bases between them. The CDR3 length is 17 residues. Germline V gene sequence: CDR1 MGHRA, CDR2 YSYEKL. The CDR3 DNA reads as TGCGCCAGCAGCCGGGAGGGCACGGTAGTCTTTGGAAACACCATATATTTT. Protein: CASSREGTVVFGNTIYF.

Ten or more counts support this clonotype. V and J are TRBV4-2 and TRBJ2-1; 9 bases line up with TRBD2. CDR3 length equals 15 residues. The V gene's germline CDR1 is LGHNA and CDR2 YNFKEQ. Trimming took 4 bases from V and 2 from J; bases not matched to a gene: 3. CDR3 loop: CASSRAGGTYNEQFF. The CDR3 DNA is TGTGCCAGCAGCCGAGCGGGAGGCACCTACAATGAGCAGTTCTTC.

This clonotype was recorded many times. The chain carries TRBV29-1 and TRBJ1-5, with 9 bases fitting TRBD1. J was trimmed by 5 bases and V by 6 bases; bases with no gene match: 5. This CDR3 comprises 13 residues. Germline V gene lookup returns CDR1 SQVTM and CDR2 ANQGSEA. This chain's CDR3 is CSVGQGIDQPQHF. DNA of the CDR3: TGCAGCGTCGGACAGGGGATTGATCAGCCCCAGCATTTT.

This clonotype has a count of ten or more. J is TRBJ2-5 and V is TRBV29-1; D call uncertain. Germline loops: CDR1 SQVTM, CDR2 ANQGSEA. This CDR3 spans 13 amino acids. The germline V and J ends were trimmed by 4 bases and 0 bases, with 9 bases remaining between them. DNA of the CDR3: TGCAGCGTTGCGGCGGAATACCAAGAGACCCAGTACTTC. The encoded protein is CSVAAEYQETQYF.

This clonotype was recorded many times. The rearrangement joins TRBV7-2 to TRBJ2-1, with D maybe TRBD1 (6 bases). The CDR3 is 13 amino acids. The germline gives CDR1 SGHTA, CDR2 FQGNSA. Trimming shortened V by 6 bases and J by 5 bases, and 11 bases separated the two germline ends. The CDR3 sequence is CASRETGNNEQFF. The CDR3 nucleotides read TGTGCCAGCAGAGAGACAGGTAACAATGAGCAGTTCTTC.

This clonotype was recorded at least ten times. The chain employs TRBV6-2 or TRBV6-3 and TRBJ1-4, with 7 bases identical to TRBD1. Germline loops: CDR1 MNHEY, CDR2 SVGEGT. J gave up 5 bases and V 0 bases, and 6 bases lay outside the gene matches. CDR3 size: 16 residues. The CDR3 DNA reads TGTGCCAGCAGTTACTCCCGGGACAGTTCGAATGAAAAACTGTTTTTT. It encodes CASSYSRDSSNEKLFF.

This clonotype was recorded once. The V call is TRBV24-1, the J call TRBJ2-3; 7 bases map to TRBD2. The CDR3 contains 18 residues. The J segment lost 2 bases and the V segment lost 3 bases, leaving 13 bases of the junction unmatched. Germline V gene data show CDR1 as KGHDR and CDR2 as SFDVKD. The CDR3 region is CATSDDRGVAGDTDTQYF. In DNA form, the CDR3 reads TGTGCCACCAGTGATGACCGGGGGGTAGCTGGGGACACAGATACGCAGTATTTT.

This clonotype has a count of ten or more. The V and J genes are TRBV7-9 and TRBJ2-1; no clear D gene. V lost 5 bases and J lost 7, with 6 bases in between. There are 11 residues in the CDR3. Germline CDR1 and CDR2: SEHNR and FQNEAQ (reference sequence). CDR3 region: CASSARNEQFF. The CDR3 DNA sequence: TGTGCCAGCAGCGCCCGTAATGAGCAGTTCTTC.

The chain employs TRBV11-2 and TRBJ1-5, with a possible D match to TRBD1 (6 bases). The CDR3 consists of 15 residues. Germline CDR1 reads SGHAT; CDR2 reads FQNNGV. Trimming cost V 4 bases and J 0 bases, with 10 bases left between them. Here the CDR3 DNA reads TGTGCCAGCAGCTCAGCCAGGGGTAGCAATCAGCCCCAGCATTTT. This codes for CASSSARGSNQPQHF.

In this sample, this clonotype turned up many times. The junction departs from the called germline gene at one end, perhaps through a read error. The chain has TRBV28 and TRBJ2-7; 8 bases are shared with TRBD2. The CDR3 covers 11 residues. Germline loops: CDR1 MDHEN, CDR2 SYDVKM. The CDR3 nucleotides are TGTGCCAGCAGTTCCCGGACTAGCCAAGTCTTC. Translating it yields CASSSRTSQVF.

This rearrangement joins TRBV30 to TRBJ2-7; D is unresolved. The CDR3 length is 14 residues. With 0 bases removed from V and 9 bases from J, the gap between germline ends came to 18 bases. Germline V gene lookup returns CDR1 GTSNPN and CDR2 SVGIG (reference sequence). In DNA, the CDR3 is TGTGCCTGGAGTGTTGCCGGCGGAATCGGCGTGCAGTACTTC. Translating it yields CAWSVAGGIGVQYF. The full variable domain, in which reference TRBV30 and TRBJ2-7 provide the parts outside the CDR3, is SQTIHQWPATLVQPVGSPLSLECTVEGTSNPNLYWYRQAAGRGLQLLFYSVGIGQISSEVPQNLSASRPQDRQFILSSKKLLLSDSGFYLCAWSVAGGIGVQYFGPGTRLTVT.

About this clonotype itself: The limits of the CDR3 on the DNA are not certain, so only TCRdb's listed CDR3 is given. V usage is TRBV7-6 and J usage is TRBJ2-1. Germline V gives CDR1 SGHVS, CDR2 FNYEAQ. The length of the CDR3 is 19 amino acids, counting both ends. The CDR3: CASSIYLCSVDLFRAEQFF.

There are many counts of this clonotype. The chain employs TRBV3-1 and TRBJ2-2; D is ambiguous. The CDR3 contains 13 residues. Germline lookup yields CDR1 LGHDT and CDR2 YNNKEL (reference sequence). V was shortened by 4 bases and J by 5 bases, with 8 bases between the two germline ends. CDR3 nucleotides: TGTGCCAGCAGCCGAGGACGGACCGGGGAGCTGTTTTTT. It yields the protein CASSRGRTGELFF.

This clonotype was counted ten times or more. J is TRBJ2-2 and V is TRBV27, with 8 nucleotides matching TRBD1. V was clipped by 4 bases and J by 6 bases; unmatched bases: 1. The CDR3 covers 13 residues. The V gene's germline CDR1 is MNHEY and CDR2 SMNVEV (reference sequence). The CDR3: CASSSQGAGELFF. The CDR3 DNA sequence: TGTGCCAGCAGTTCACAGGGGGCCGGGGAGCTGTTTTTT.

This clonotype was counted ten times or more. The chain has TRBV20-1 and TRBJ2-7; 10 bases line up with TRBD1. V lost 0 bases and J lost 2; bases outside the gene matches: 7. In germline, CDR1 is DFQATT, CDR2 SNEGSKA (reference sequence). The CDR3 is made up of 16 amino acids. CDR3 in DNA: TGCAGTGCTAGAGAACGGGGACAGGGGTCCCCCTACGAGCAGTACTTC. This codes for CSARERGQGSPYEQYF.

Of note for this clonotype: This sequence is one base from a far larger clone and is likely a read error. V is TRBV1 and J is TRBJ2-7. TRBV1 is termed a pseudogene. The CDR3 covers 16 residues. The CDR3 reads CTSSQWSRFLKFQQYF. The DNA of the CDR3 is TGCACCAGCAGCCAATGGTCCAGGTTCTTAAAATTCCAACAGTACTTC.

V and J are TRBV2 and TRBJ2-1, with D possibly matching TRBD1 (6 bases). The germline gives CDR1 SNHLY, CDR2 FYNNEI. Trimming removed 6 bases from V and 5 bases from J, with 17 bases in between. The CDR3 is made up of 15 amino acids. CDR3 sequence (DNA): TGTGCCAGCAGAGTTCCAGGGGCCAAACACAATGAGCAGTTCTTC. It translates to CASRVPGAKHNEQFF.

Worth noting for this clonotype: It differs at one base from a far larger clone, so likely a read error. This chain uses TRBV6-6 with TRBJ1-4, with 8 bases lining up with TRBD1. This CDR3 region has 15 residues. The V gene's germline CDR1 is MNHNY and CDR2 SVGAGI (reference sequence). CDR3 amino acids: CASSANRGGNVKLFF. CDR3 in DNA: TGTGCCAGCAGTGCTAACAGGGGGGGGAATGTAAAACTGTTTTTT.

This clonotype was counted many times. The chain joins TRBV5-1 to TRBJ2-1; D is possibly TRBD1 or TRBD2 (5 bases each). Between the trimmed V and J ends, which lost 0 bases and 4 bases, there was a span of 14 bases. Germline V gene sequence: CDR1 SGHRS, CDR2 YFSETQ. This CDR3 comprises 16 residues. The CDR3 protein is CASSLGAGTVYNEQFF. The DNA for the CDR3 is TGCGCCAGCAGCTTGGGGGCCGGGACGGTATACAATGAGCAGTTCTTC.

In this sample, this clonotype turned up many times. The CDR3 DNA reads TGCGCCAGCAGCCCGGGACAGGGGGGCAATGAGCAGTTCTTC. Translated, it gives CASSPGQGGNEQFF. This sequence joins TRBV5-1 and TRBJ2-1; 11 bases agree with TRBD1. With 4 bases clipped from V and 6 bases from J, the junction kept 3 bases outside the gene matches. Looked up from germline, CDR1 is SGHRS and CDR2 is YFSETQ. The CDR3 runs 14 residues.

This clonotype has ten or more counts. The chain carries TRBV9 and TRBJ2-1, with 7 positions matching TRBD1. Germline V gene sequence: CDR1 SGDLS, CDR2 YYNGEE. The CDR3 is 13 amino acids. The trim removed 6 bases at V and 9 bases at J, leaving 9 bases unmatched. CDR3 sequence reads: CASNVGQAPEQFF. The CDR3 DNA sequence: TGTGCCAGCAATGTCGGACAGGCCCCTGAGCAGTTCTTC.

The sample holds many counts of this clonotype. The V and J genes are TRBV7-2 and TRBJ1-6, with TRBD1 matching 7 bases. The germline gives CDR1 SGHTA, CDR2 FQGNSA. The ends lost 1 base at V and 6 bases at J; junction bases unmatched: 6. The CDR3 loop spans 16 amino acids. CDR3 loop: CASSLVGGTANSPLHF. CDR3 nucleotide sequence: TGTGCCAGCAGCTTAGTAGGTGGGACAGCTAATTCACCCCTCCACTTT.

This clonotype was observed many times. This chain uses TRBV20-1 with TRBJ2-4, with a weak D call TRBD2 (6 bases). The CDR3 totals 16 residues. Trimming stripped 1 base from V and 0 bases from J, with 13 bases between. Germline loops: CDR1 DFQATT, CDR2 SNEGSKA (reference sequence). This CDR3 is CSARGGLILAKNIQYF. DNA of the CDR3: TGCAGTGCTAGAGGCGGACTAATTCTAGCCAAAAACATTCAGTACTTC.

This clonotype has ten or more counts. CDR3 coding DNA: TGCAGTGCTCCCCGGGACGGACCCCGCAATGAGCAGTTCTTC. Translating it yields CSAPRDGPRNEQFF. This chain links TRBV20-1 with TRBJ2-1; TRBD1 or TRBD2 may be the D gene (5 bases each). CDR1 and CDR2 from the germline V gene are DFQATT and SNEGSKA (reference sequence). The CDR3 has 14 residues. Between the trimmed V and J ends, which lost 5 bases and 6 bases, there was a span of 17 bases.

The count of this clonotype is one. A far larger clone is just one base off, so this is likely a read error. This sequence joins TRBV7-8 and TRBJ2-7; TRBD1 agrees at 11 bases. CDR1 and CDR2 from the germline V gene are SGHVS and FQNEAQ. The CDR3 totals 15 residues. The CDR3 reads CASSARTGGSYELYF. In nucleotides, the CDR3 is TGTGCCAGCAGTGCCCGGACAGGGGGCTCCTACGAGCTGTACTTC.